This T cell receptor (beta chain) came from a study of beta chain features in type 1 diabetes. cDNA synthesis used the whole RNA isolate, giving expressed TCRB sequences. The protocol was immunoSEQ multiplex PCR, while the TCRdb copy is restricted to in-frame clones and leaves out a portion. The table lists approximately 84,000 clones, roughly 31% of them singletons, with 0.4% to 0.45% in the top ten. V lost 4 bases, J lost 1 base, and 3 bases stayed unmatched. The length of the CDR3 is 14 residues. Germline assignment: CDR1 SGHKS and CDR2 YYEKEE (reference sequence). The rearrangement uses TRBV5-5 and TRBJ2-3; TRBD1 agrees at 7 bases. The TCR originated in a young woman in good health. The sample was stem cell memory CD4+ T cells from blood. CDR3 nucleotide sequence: TGTGCCAGCAGCGGGACAGAGGGCACAGATACGCAGTATTTT. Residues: CASSGTEGTDTQYF.